A single sample gave rise to the 24 T cell receptor beta chains below, sequenced in a study of graft-versus-host responses after intestinal transplantation. These receptors have no identified antigens. Produced via immunoSEQ multiplex PCR; TCRdb's table is partial and in-frame only. In the table there are 90,000 to 150,000 clones, 85% to 95% of which are singletons. This sample comprised unstimulated CD8+ T cells sorted from spleen or lymph node cells, obtained before intestinal transplant. These receptors all stem from a human donor who received an intestinal transplant.

The chain recombines TRBV9 with TRBJ1-5; D not resolved. Germline assignment: CDR1 SGDLS and CDR2 YYNGEE. V was trimmed by 0 bases and J by 1 base, leaving 8 bases between them. This CDR3 comprises 15 residues. The CDR3 region has the DNA TGTGCCAGCAGCGTAGATGGGAGGAGCAATCAGCCCCAGCATTTT. Its translation: CASSVDGRSNQPQHF.

The genes are TRBV19 and TRBJ2-1; TRBD2 agrees at 7 bases. V trimming: 1 base; J trimming: 2 bases; junction bases outside the gene matches: 2. Germline V gene data show CDR1 as LNHDA and CDR2 as SQIVND (reference sequence). This CDR3 is 15 amino acids long. CDR3 in amino acids: CASSIASGTYNEQFF. DNA of the CDR3: TGTGCCAGTAGTATAGCTAGCGGTACCTACAATGAGCAGTTCTTC.

This clone came up once. This chain links TRBV2 with TRBJ2-3; D is uncertain. V was cut by 1 base and J by 2 bases, with 16 bases left in between. Germline lookup yields CDR1 SNHLY and CDR2 FYNNEI. The CDR3 has 17 residues. The chain's CDR3 is CASSEVEASGNTDTQYF. The CDR3 DNA reads TGTGCCAGCAGTGAAGTTGAGGCCTCTGGAAACACAGATACGCAGTATTTT.

The genes are TRBV4-2 and TRBJ2-7; D gene unclear. Trimming took off 0 bases at V and 0 bases at J, with 12 bases between the two ends. Germline V lookup: CDR1 LGHNA, CDR2 YNFKEQ. This CDR3 has 16 amino acids. CDR3 bases: TGTGCCAGCAGCCAAGAACAAGCCGATGTCTCCTACGAGCAGTACTTC. This encodes CASSQEQADVSYEQYF.

Worth noting for this clone: Mismatch with germline at one junction end may stem from a read error. J is TRBJ2-5 and V is TRBV10-3, with D hard to call. The DNA matches TRBJ2-7 better at its end, which makes the J call doubtful. Germline values: CDR1 ENHRY, CDR2 SYGVKD. The CDR3 loop spans 14 amino acids. The CDR3 loop reads CVISQTEAFNEQYF. The CDR3 bases are TGTGTCATCAGTCAAACGGAAGCATTCAACGAGCAGTACTTC.

In its sample, this clone was seen once. This chain joins TRBV10-3 and TRBJ2-2; 8 bases are a match to TRBD1. This CDR3 has 15 amino acids. Germline CDR1 is ENHRY and CDR2 is SYGVKD. The ends lost 10 bases at V and 0 bases at J; junction bases unmatched: 7. The CDR3 DNA reads as TGTGCCACCAACTTGGGACAGGCGAACACCGGGGAGCTGTTTTTT. Translated: CATNLGQANTGELFF.

The gene calls are TRBV27 and TRBJ2-1; tentative D call: TRBD2 (6 bases). Trimming removed 5 bases at V and 11 bases at J, with 16 bases between. CDR1 and CDR2 (germline): MNHEY, SMNVEV (reference sequence). This CDR3 is 13 amino acids long. CDR3 region: CASSGGNMDKQFF. The CDR3 DNA reads TGTGCCAGCAGTGGCGGGAACATGGATAAGCAGTTCTTC.

The V gene is TRBV6-6, the J gene TRBJ2-7, with D tentatively TRBD1 or TRBD2 (6 bases each). This CDR3 is 16 amino acids long. V shed 7 bases and J shed 5 bases, with 24 bases lying between them. Germline CDR1 MNHNY, CDR2 SVGAGI (reference sequence). The chain's CDR3 is CASNRPPGAGYHEQYF. The CDR3 DNA reads as TGTGCCAGCAATCGACCCCCGGGGGCAGGGTACCACGAGCAGTACTTC.

The chain carries TRBV9 and TRBJ2-5; 7 bases match TRBD1. CDR1 is SGDLS, CDR2 YYNGEE, per germline. This CDR3 spans 14 amino acids. The V and J ends lost 3 bases and 5 bases, in that order; junction bases with no gene match: 7. The CDR3 nucleotides are TGTGCCAGCAGCGAGACAGGGAGTTTGGAGACCCAGTACTTC. Protein product: CASSETGSLETQYF.

The chain couples TRBV5-6 to TRBJ2-7, with D possibly matching TRBD2 (6 bases). V was pared by 0 bases and J by 3 bases, with 10 bases between. The CDR3 is 14 residues long. Germline V gives CDR1 SGHDT, CDR2 YYEEEE. CDR3 loop: CASSLVSGYYEQYF. The CDR3 region has the DNA TGTGCCAGCAGCTTGGTTAGCGGATACTACGAGCAGTACTTC.

This clone occurred once. The rearrangement links TRBV13 to TRBJ1-1, with D possibly matching TRBD1 (5 bases). The V end was cut by 5 bases, the J end by 7 bases, with 20 bases between. Germline-derived CDR1 and CDR2 are PRHDT and FYEKMQ (reference sequence). The CDR3 totals 15 residues. CDR3 region: CASSPSILLDSEAFF. CDR3 coding DNA: TGTGCCAGCAGCCCCTCAATCCTATTAGACAGTGAAGCTTTCTTT.

This chain joins TRBV11-1 and TRBJ2-3, with D possibly matching TRBD2 (5 bases). Trimming left V 3 bases short and J 0 bases short, with 10 bases between. From germline, CDR1 is SGHAT and CDR2 FQDESV (reference sequence). This CDR3 spans 15 amino acids. The DNA of the CDR3 is TGTGCCAGCAGCTTGCGGGCGACGAGCACAGATACGCAGTATTTT. Protein: CASSLRATSTDTQYF.

Turning to this clone: The germline gene is not matched at one end of the junction; a read error may be the cause. The rearrangement joins TRBV7-7 to TRBJ2-7; D is perhaps TRBD1 (6 bases). CDR1 and CDR2 (germline): SSHAT, FNYEAQ (reference sequence). The length of the CDR3 is 14 residues. In DNA, the CDR3 is TGTGCTAGCACCCCTATCAGGGGATCCTACGAGCAGTACTTC. Protein product: CASTPIRGSYEQYF.

The chain couples TRBV27 to TRBJ1-4, with unresolved D. V was trimmed by 2 bases and J by 1 base, leaving 5 bases between them. The CDR3 extends over 14 amino acids. Germline CDR1 is MNHEY and CDR2 is SMNVEV (reference sequence). The CDR3 DNA reads TGTGCCAGCAGTTTAGGTGGAACTAATGAAAAACTGTTTTTT. It encodes CASSLGGTNEKLFF.

This chain links TRBV9 with TRBJ2-7; unclear D gene. Trimming pared 0 bases from V and 4 bases from J, leaving 8 bases between. CDR1 SGDLS and CDR2 YYNGEE come from the germline V gene. The CDR3 spans 13 residues. CDR3 in DNA: TGTGCCAGCAGCGTAGAAGGCCAGTACGAGCAGTACTTC. Amino acids: CASSVEGQYEQYF.

The chain carries TRBV4-1 and TRBJ2-5, with D unclear. The ends were cut back, 4 bases at V and 5 bases at J, with 23 bases in the middle. Germline V CDR1 and CDR2: MGHRA, YSYEKL. CDR3 length: 17 amino acids. The CDR3 bases are TGCGCCAGCAGCCCCCAAAGCCTCCGGTCTTTCCTGGAGACCCAGTACTTC. Amino acids: CASSPQSLRSFLETQYF.

The chain joins TRBV19 to TRBJ2-7; D call uncertain. The CDR3 is 13 amino acids. With 3 bases removed from V and 6 bases from J, the gap between germline ends came to 12 bases. Germline V CDR1 and CDR2: LNHDA, SQIVND (reference sequence). CDR3 in DNA: TGTGCCAGTAGTATCTGGCTGGTTGGCGAGCAGTACTTC. Protein: CASSIWLVGEQYF.

The gene calls are TRBV4-2 and TRBJ2-7; 8 positions match TRBD2. V gave up 6 bases and J gave up 1 base; unmatched junction bases: 5. Germline V gives CDR1 LGHNA, CDR2 YNFKEQ. The CDR3 loop spans 14 amino acids. CDR3 amino acids: CASSTGLGSYEQYF. The CDR3 DNA reads TGTGCCAGCAGTACGGGACTAGGATCCTACGAGCAGTACTTC.

This chain connects TRBV4-1 to TRBJ1-5, with 8 bases matching TRBD1. CDR1 and CDR2 from the germline V gene are MGHRA and YSYEKL. This CDR3 has 16 residues. V dropped 1 base and J dropped 5; count of bases not matched to a gene: 7. CDR3 sequence (DNA): TGCGCCAGCAGCCAAGGTCCAGGGGGCTTTGATCAGCCCCAGCATTTT. It codes for CASSQGPGGFDQPQHF.

The gene calls are TRBV7-9 and TRBJ1-2; D might be TRBD1 (6 bases). The CDR3 is 13 amino acids. In germline, CDR1 is SEHNR, CDR2 FQNEAQ (reference sequence). V lost 4 bases and J 8 bases, leaving 14 bases between the germline ends. The CDR3 DNA is TGTGCCAGCAGCTCTGCAGGGGCGGGGGGCTACACCTTC. This gives the protein CASSSAGAGGYTF.

The rearrangement uses TRBV4-2 and TRBJ2-5; D not certain. The CDR3 sequence is 16 residues long. CDR1 is LGHNA, CDR2 YNFKEQ, per germline. Trimming took off 0 bases at V and 5 bases at J, with 16 bases between the two ends. CDR3 loop: CASSQEILSTGETQYF. The CDR3, as DNA: TGTGCCAGCAGCCAAGAAATATTGAGCACCGGGGAGACCCAGTACTTC.

The V and J genes are TRBV9 and TRBJ2-7; TRBD1 might be the D (5 bases). The CDR3 runs to 14 residues. Per germline, CDR1 SGDLS and CDR2 YYNGEE. V lost 2 bases, J lost 2 bases, and 11 bases lay in between. In nucleotides, the CDR3 is TGTGCCAGCAGCGTTACTCAGGGCCCCTACGAGCAGTACTTC. Translated: CASSVTQGPYEQYF.

The chain joins TRBV30 to TRBJ2-1, with D perhaps TRBD2 (6 bases). CDR3 length equals 13 residues. CDR1 is GTSNPN, CDR2 SVGIG, per germline (reference sequence). Trimming removed 2 bases from V and 6 bases from J, with 11 bases in between. CDR3 in amino acids: CAWSLGLANEQFF. CDR3 nucleotides: TGTGCCTGGAGTTTGGGACTGGCCAATGAGCAGTTCTTC.

To note about this clone: One junction end does not reproduce the germline sequence, and a read error may be involved. V usage is TRBV7-7 and J usage is TRBJ2-7; 7 bases agree with TRBD1. The CDR3 runs to 15 residues. CDR1 is SSHAT and CDR2 is FNYEAQ in the germline V gene (reference sequence). CDR3 nucleotide sequence: TGTGCTAGCAGCTTAGCAGGACAGGAAACCTACGAGCAGTACTTC. Its translation: CASSLAGQETYEQYF.